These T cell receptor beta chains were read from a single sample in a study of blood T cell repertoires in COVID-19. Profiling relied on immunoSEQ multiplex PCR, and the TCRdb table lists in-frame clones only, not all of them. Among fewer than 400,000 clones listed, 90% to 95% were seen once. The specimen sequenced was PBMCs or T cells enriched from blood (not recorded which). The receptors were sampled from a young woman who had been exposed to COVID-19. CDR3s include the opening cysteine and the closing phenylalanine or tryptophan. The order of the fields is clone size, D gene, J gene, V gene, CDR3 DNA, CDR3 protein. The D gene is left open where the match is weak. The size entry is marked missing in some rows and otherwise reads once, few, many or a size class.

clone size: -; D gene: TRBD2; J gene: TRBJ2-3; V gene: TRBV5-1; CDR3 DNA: TGCGCCAGCAGCAAGGCGAGCGGGGGGATGTCAGATACGCAGTATTTT; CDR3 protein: CASSKASGGMSDTQYF
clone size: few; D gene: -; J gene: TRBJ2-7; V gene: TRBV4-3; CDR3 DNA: TGCGCCAGCAGCCAAGGGGAGCCTTATTACGAGCAGTACTTC; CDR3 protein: CASSQGEPYYEQYF
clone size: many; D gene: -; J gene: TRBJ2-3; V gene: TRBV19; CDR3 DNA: TGTGCCAGTAGTAACCGGGACACCGTCACAGATACGCAGTATTTT; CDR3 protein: CASSNRDTVTDTQYF
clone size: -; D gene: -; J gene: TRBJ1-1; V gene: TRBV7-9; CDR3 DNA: TGTGCCAGCACCCTACAGGTGTTCCCCATCTTT; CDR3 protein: CASTLQVFPIF
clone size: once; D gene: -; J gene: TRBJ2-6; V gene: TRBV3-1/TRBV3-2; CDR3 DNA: TGTGCCAGCAGCCAAGGAGTAACTGGGGCCAACGTCCTGACTTTC; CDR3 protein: CASSQGVTGANVLTF
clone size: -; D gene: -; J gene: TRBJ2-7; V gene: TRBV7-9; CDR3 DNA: TGTGCCAGCAGCCTTCTAAGACGGGACTACGAGCAGTACTTC; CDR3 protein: CASSLLRRDYEQYF
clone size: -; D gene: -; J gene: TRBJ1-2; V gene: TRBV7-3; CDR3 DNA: TGTGCCAGCAGCTGGGGGACTGTCTATGGCTACACCTTC; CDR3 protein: CASSWGTVYGYTF
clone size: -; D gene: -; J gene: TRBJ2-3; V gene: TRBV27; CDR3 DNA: TGTGCCAGCAGTCCCCCGAGCACAGATACGCAGTATTTT; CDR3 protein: CASSPPSTDTQYF
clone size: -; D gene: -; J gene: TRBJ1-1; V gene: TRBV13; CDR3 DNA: TGTGCCAGCAGCTTTGGCCGGGGACTTACTGAAGCTTTCTTT; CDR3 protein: CASSFGRGLTEAFF
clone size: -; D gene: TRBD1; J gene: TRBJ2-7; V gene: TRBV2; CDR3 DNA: TGTGCCAGCAGGCCAGGACAGGGGAACAACGAGCAGTACTTC; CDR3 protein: CASRPGQGNNEQYF
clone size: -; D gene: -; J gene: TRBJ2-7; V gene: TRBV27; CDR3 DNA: TGTGCCAGCAGAGACGGTGGCGGCTCCTACGAGCAGTACTTC; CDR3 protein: CASRDGGGSYEQYF
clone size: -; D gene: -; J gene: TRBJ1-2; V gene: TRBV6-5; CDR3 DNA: TGTGCCAGCAGCCTACGTGGGGAGGGTTGGTATGGCTACACCTTC; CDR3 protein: CASSLRGEGWYGYTF
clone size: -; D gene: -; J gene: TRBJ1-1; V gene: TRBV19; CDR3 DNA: TGTGCCAGTAGTTGGACAGTTGAAACTGAAGCTTTCTTT; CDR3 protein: CASSWTVETEAFF
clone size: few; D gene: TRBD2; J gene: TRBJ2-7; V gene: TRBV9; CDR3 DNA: TGTGCCAGCAGCTTCGGGACTAACTACGAGCAGTACTTC; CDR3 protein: CASSFGTNYEQYF
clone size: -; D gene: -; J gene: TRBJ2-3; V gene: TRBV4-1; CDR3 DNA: TGCGCCAGCAGCCAAGAGGCGCGGGATACGCAGTATTTT; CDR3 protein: CASSQEARDTQYF
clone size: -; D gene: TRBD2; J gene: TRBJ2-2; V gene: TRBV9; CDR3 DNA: TGTGCCAGCAGCGTCCTCCCGGGACTAGACACCGGGGAGCTGTTTTTT; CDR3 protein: CASSVLPGLDTGELFF
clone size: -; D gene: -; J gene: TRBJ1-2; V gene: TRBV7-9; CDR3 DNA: TGTGCCAGCAGCTTAGCCGGGAATCCAAACTATGGCTACACCTTC; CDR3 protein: CASSLAGNPNYGYTF
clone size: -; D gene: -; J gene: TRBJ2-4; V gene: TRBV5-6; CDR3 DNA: TGTGCCAGCAGCTTGATGGGACTCAAAAACATTCAGTACTTC; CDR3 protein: CASSLMGLKNIQYF
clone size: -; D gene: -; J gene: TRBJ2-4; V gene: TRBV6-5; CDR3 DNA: TGTGCCAGCAGTTACCACAGGGTGGGCAAAAACATTCAGTACTTC; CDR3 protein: CASSYHRVGKNIQYF
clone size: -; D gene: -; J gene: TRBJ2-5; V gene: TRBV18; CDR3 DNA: TGTGCCAGCTCACCAACAACGGGAGCGGAGACCCAGTACTTC; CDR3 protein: CASSPTTGAETQYF
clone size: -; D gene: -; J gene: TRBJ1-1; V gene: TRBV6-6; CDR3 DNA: TGTGCCAGCAGTTTGACAGGTAAAGCTTTCTTT; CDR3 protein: CASSLTGKAFF
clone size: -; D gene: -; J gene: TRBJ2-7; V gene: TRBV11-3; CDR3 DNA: TGTGCCAGCAGCTTTGCGACAGGACCCTACGAGCAGTACTTC; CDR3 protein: CASSFATGPYEQYF
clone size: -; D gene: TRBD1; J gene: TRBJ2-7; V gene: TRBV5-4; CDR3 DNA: TGTGCCAGCAGCTTATGGGACAGGGGGGCCTACGAGCAGTACTTC; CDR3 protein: CASSLWDRGAYEQYF
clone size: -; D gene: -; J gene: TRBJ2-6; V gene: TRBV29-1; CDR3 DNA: TGCAGCGTTGAATCTCACAGGGAAACCTCTGGGGCCAACGTCCTGACTTTC; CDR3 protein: CSVESHRETSGANVLTF
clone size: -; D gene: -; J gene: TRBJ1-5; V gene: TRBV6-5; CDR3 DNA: TGTGCCAGCGCGAAATATAGCAATCAGCCCCAGCATTTT; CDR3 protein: CASAKYSNQPQHF
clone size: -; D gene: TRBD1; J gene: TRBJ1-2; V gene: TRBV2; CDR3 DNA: TGTGCCAGCAGTGAAGCCGCCGGCAGGGGGTACTATGGCTACACCTTC; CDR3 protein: CASSEAAGRGYYGYTF
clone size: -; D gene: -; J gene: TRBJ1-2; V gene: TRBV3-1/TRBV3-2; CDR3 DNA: TGTGCCAGCAGCCAATTCGGAAAGGCGGATGGCTACACCTTC; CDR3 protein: CASSQFGKADGYTF
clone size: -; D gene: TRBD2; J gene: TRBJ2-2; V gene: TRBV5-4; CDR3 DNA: TGTGCCAGCAGCGGGGTCCTAGCGGGGAACACCGGGGAGCTGTTTTTT; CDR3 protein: CASSGVLAGNTGELFF
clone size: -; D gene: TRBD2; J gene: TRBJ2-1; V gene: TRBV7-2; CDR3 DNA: TGTGCCAGCAGGCGGGGGGGGCCGGTTAAGCGTGAGCAGTTCTTC; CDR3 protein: CASRRGGPVKREQFF
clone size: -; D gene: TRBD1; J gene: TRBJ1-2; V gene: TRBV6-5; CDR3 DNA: TGTGCCAGCAGTTTCGCCCCCGGGACAGGGAATGGCTACACCTTC; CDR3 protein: CASSFAPGTGNGYTF
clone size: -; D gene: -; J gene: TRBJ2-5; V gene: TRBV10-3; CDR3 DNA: TGTGCCATCAGCACACAGGGTGGCCAAGAGACCCAGTACTTC; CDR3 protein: CAISTQGGQETQYF
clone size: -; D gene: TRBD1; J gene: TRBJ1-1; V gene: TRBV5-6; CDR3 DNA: TGTGCCAGCAGCTTGGCATCGGGACAGGGCTACACTGAAGCTTTCTTT; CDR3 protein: CASSLASGQGYTEAFF
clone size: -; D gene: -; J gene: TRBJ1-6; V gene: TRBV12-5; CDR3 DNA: TGTGCTAGTCTTCCGGGGGGGGCTAATTCACCCCTCCACTTT; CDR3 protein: CASLPGGANSPLHF
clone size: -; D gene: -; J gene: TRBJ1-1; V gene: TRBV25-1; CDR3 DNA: TGTGCCAGCAGGACTCCCGGGAACACTGAAGCTTTCTTT; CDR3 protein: CASRTPGNTEAFF
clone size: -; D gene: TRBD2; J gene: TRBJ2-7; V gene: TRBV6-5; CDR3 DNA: TGTGCCAGCAGTCCGACGGGGGGGAACTCCTACGAGCAGTACTTC; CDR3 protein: CASSPTGGNSYEQYF
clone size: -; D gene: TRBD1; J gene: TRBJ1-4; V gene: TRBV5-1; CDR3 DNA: TGCGCCAGCAGCTCCTCCGGACAGGGGTACGATGAAAAACTGTTTTTT; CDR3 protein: CASSSSGQGYDEKLFF
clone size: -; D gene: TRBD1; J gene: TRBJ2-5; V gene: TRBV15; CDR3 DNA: TGTGCCACCAGCTGGACAGGGGGCTTTGAGACCCAGTACTTC; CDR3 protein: CATSWTGGFETQYF
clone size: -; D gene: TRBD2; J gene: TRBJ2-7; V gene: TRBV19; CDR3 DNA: TGTGCCAGTAGTACACTAGCGAGAAAGAAAATTTTC; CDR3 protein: CASSTLARKKIF
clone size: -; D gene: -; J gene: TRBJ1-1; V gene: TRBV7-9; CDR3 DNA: TGTGCCAGCAGCTTAGCGGGCAGGGTGGGCACAGCATCGACTGAAGCTTTCTTT; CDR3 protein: CASSLAGRVGTASTEAFF
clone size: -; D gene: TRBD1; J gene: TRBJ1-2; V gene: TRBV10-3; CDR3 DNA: TGTGCCATCAGTACCGGGACAGGGGGCCCAGTGGGCTATGGCTACACCTTC; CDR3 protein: CAISTGTGGPVGYGYTF
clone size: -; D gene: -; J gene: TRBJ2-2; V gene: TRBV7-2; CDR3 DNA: TGTGCCAGCAGTCCAAGTGCGGGTCCCACCGGGGAGCTGTTTTTT; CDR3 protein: CASSPSAGPTGELFF